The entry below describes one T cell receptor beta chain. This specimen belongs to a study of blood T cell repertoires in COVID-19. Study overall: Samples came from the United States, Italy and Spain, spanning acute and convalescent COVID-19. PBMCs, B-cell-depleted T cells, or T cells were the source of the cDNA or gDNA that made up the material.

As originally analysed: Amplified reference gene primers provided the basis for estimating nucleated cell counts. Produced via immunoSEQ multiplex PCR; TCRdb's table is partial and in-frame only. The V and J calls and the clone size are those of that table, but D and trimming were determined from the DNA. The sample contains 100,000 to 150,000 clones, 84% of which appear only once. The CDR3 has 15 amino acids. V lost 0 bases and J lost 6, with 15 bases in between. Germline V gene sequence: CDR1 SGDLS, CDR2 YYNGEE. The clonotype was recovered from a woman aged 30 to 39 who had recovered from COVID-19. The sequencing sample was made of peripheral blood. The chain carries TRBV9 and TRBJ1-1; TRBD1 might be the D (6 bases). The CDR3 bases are TGTGCCAGCAGCGTAGTAGCAACAGGGACCGCTGAAGCTTTCTTT. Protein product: CASSVVATGTAEAFF.